The rows below give T cell receptor beta chains drawn from one sample of a study of T cells in tuberculosis. TCRdb keeps only in-frame clones here, not all; method: immunoSEQ multiplex PCR. The data contain about 34,000 clones, approximately 90% of them singletons. The material sequenced was PBMCs, taken at tuberculosis diagnosis. Every receptor here comes from an adult with tuberculosis. Each CDR3 is given with its conserved first and last residue. The D gene is left open where the match is weak. Only part of the rows carry a size: once, few, many, or a class if the clone is expanded.

v_gene	abundance	d_gene	j_gene	CDR3aa	CDR3nt
TRBV28	-	TRBD2	TRBJ2-1	CASWTSGKNEQFF	TGTGCCTCTTGGACTAGCGGGAAGAATGAGCAGTTCTTC
TRBV6-5	few	-	TRBJ2-3	CARNNKGGSTDTQYF	TGTGCCAGGAATAACAAGGGGGGGAGCACAGATACGCAGTATTTT
TRBV6-5	-	TRBD2	TRBJ2-5	CASSYLSSGGETQYF	TGTGCCAGCAGTTACCTATCTAGCGGGGGAGAGACCCAGTACTTC
TRBV7-7	once	TRBD1	TRBJ2-2	CASSLPGQGNTGELFF	TGTGCCAGCAGCTTACCGGGACAGGGTAACACCGGGGAGCTGTTTTTT
TRBV6-6	-	TRBD1	TRBJ2-3	CASKFRDRGVADTQYF	TGTGCCAGTAAATTCCGGGACAGGGGTGTCGCAGATACGCAGTATTTT
TRBV9	-	-	TRBJ1-2	CASSKDGSYGYTF	TGTGCCAGCAGCAAGGACGGGAGTTATGGCTACACCTTC
TRBV7-2	-	TRBD1	TRBJ1-5	CASSYGTGGQPQHF	TGTGCCAGCAGCTACGGGACAGGGGGTCAGCCCCAGCATTTT
TRBV5-4	-	-	TRBJ1-4	CASSLAGQEKLFF	TGTGCCAGCAGCTTGGCCGGACAGGAAAAACTGTTTTTT
TRBV7-2	-	-	TRBJ1-5	CASSTRSNQPQHF	TGTGCCAGCAGCACCCGGAGCAATCAGCCCCAGCATTTT
TRBV2	-	TRBD2	TRBJ2-3	CASRVVGGGSSDTQYF	TGTGCCAGCAGGGTGGTTGGCGGGGGGTCTTCAGATACGCAGTATTTT
TRBV5-1	-	TRBD2	TRBJ2-5	CASNYGGTETQYF	TGCGCCAGCAATTACGGGGGGACGGAGACCCAGTACTTC
TRBV5-1	-	-	TRBJ1-6	CASSQRMTTGSSSYNSPLHF	TGCGCCAGCAGCCAAAGAATGACGACAGGTTCGAGCTCCTATAATTCACCCCTCCACTTT
TRBV28	-	TRBD1	TRBJ2-7	CASSRNRGGVEQYF	TGTGCCAGCAGCAGAAACAGGGGTGGGGTCGAGCAGTACTTC